This T cell receptor beta chain was documented in a study of OX40 agonist ivuxolimab in advanced cancers. Sequencing was performed with immunoSEQ multiplex PCR; in TCRdb, only in-frame clones are kept and a portion is missing. This sample has some 80,000 clones, with about 88% found just once. Per the germline V gene, CDR1 is MNHNS and CDR2 is SASEGT. The germline V and J ends were trimmed by 3 bases and 4 bases, with 7 bases remaining between them. CDR3 length equals 12 residues. This clone was seen more than once but under ten times. The V and J genes are TRBV6-1 and TRBJ2-7, with TRBD2 as a possible D gene (6 bases). Sequenced here: CD4+ or CD8+ T cells sorted from blood, sampled in a trial of the OX40 agonist ivuxolimab. This sequence originates from an adult with an advanced solid tumor such as melanoma, head and neck, liver or kidney cancer. CDR3: CASSETSYEQYF. The CDR3 DNA reads as TGTGCCAGCAGTGAGACTAGTTACGAGCAGTACTTC.